This T cell receptor beta chain was obtained from a study of patients and donors after allogeneic stem cell transplantation. This CDR3 spans 13 amino acids. CDR1 and CDR2 from the germline V gene are ENHRY and SYGVKD. Between the trimmed V and J ends, which lost 4 bases and 0 bases, there was a span of 6 bases. This clonotype occurred a few times. TCRdb called the RT-PCR reads again in MiXCR, with one record for every CDR3 protein. Here the sample spans thousands of distinct CDR3 sequences, 24% being singletons. The chain couples TRBV10-3 to TRBJ1-1; D is undetermined. This TCR derives from a human donor who was either an allogeneic HSCT recipient or a stem cell or donor lymphocyte infusion donor (not recorded which). It is not recorded whose cells these are; they may come from a transplant donor. Sequencing was performed on blood, either unsorted or a sorted T cell fraction (not recorded which). CDR3 bases: TGTGCCATCAGTGGTAAAATGAACACTGAAGCTTTCTTT. Protein product: CAISGKMNTEAFF.